Each of the 6 T cell receptor beta chains below was sequenced from the same sample in a study of blood T cell repertoires in COVID-19. Produced via immunoSEQ multiplex PCR; TCRdb's table is partial and in-frame only. The table shows some 250,000 clones, with around 83% occurring only once. The sample comprised peripheral blood. The receptor source for this set is a woman older than 75 with acute or convalescent COVID-19.

The chain joins TRBV27 to TRBJ1-6, with D tentatively TRBD1 (5 bases). The V gene's germline CDR1 is MNHEY and CDR2 SMNVEV (reference sequence). Trimming took 1 base from V and 9 from J, leaving 13 bases between them. This CDR3 has 15 residues. The CDR3 protein is CASSLYWQGRSPLHF. CDR3 bases: TGTGCCAGCAGTTTATATTGGCAGGGTCGTTCACCCCTCCACTTT.

V usage is TRBV11-1 and J usage is TRBJ2-3; TRBD1 matches at 10 bases. J gave up 6 bases and V 4 bases, and 10 bases lay outside the gene matches. Germline lookup yields CDR1 SGHAT and CDR2 FQDESV (reference sequence). The CDR3 runs to 16 residues. Written as DNA, the CDR3 is TGTGCCAGCAGCTCGAGCGGGACAGGGGTAGGGGATACGCAGTATTTT. This sequence encodes CASSSSGTGVGDTQYF.

The V and J genes are TRBV24-1 and TRBJ1-2; the match to TRBD1 covers 9 bases. J was trimmed by 4 bases and V by 9 bases; bases with no gene match: 11. The CDR3 contains 15 residues. CDR1 is KGHDR, CDR2 SFDVKD, per germline. In nucleotides, the CDR3 is TGTGCCACCCAACCAAAACCGGGACAGGGCTATGGCTACACCTTC. Protein product: CATQPKPGQGYGYTF.

V usage is TRBV7-3 and J usage is TRBJ1-1, with TRBD1 identical over 7 bases. Germline lookup yields CDR1 SGHTA and CDR2 FQGTGA. The CDR3 extends over 14 amino acids. V lost 4 bases to trimming and J lost 9 bases; unmatched junction nucleotides: 11. DNA of the CDR3: TGTGCCAGCAGCTCTTCCCCCCGGGACAGTAAAGCTTTCTTT. Protein sequence: CASSSSPRDSKAFF.

The chain links TRBV18 to TRBJ2-7; 9 nucleotides agree with TRBD1. The CDR3 runs 13 residues. CDR1 is KGHSH and CDR2 is LQKENI in the germline V gene. V shed 2 bases, J shed 5 bases, and the junction held 1 base outside the gene matches. The CDR3 DNA reads as TGTGCCAGCTCACCAAGGACAGGGGACGAGCAGTACTTC. As protein: CASSPRTGDEQYF.

The rearrangement uses TRBV15 and TRBJ1-1, with TRBD1 identical over 7 bases. This CDR3 comprises 15 residues. Losses at the gene ends were 1 base for V and 4 bases for J; bases not matched to a gene: 6. Germline assignment: CDR1 LNHNV and CDR2 YYDKDF (reference sequence). CDR3 bases: TGTGCCACCAGCAGAGGTGACAGGGTCGGCACTGAAGCTTTCTTT. Translating gives CATSRGDRVGTEAFF.